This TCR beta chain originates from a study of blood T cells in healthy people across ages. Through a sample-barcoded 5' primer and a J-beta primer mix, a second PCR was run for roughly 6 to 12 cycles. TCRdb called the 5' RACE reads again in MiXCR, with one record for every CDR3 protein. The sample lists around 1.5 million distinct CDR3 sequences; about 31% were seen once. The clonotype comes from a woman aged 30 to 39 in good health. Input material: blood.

CDR3 amino acids: CASSVLQETQYF. In DNA, the CDR3 is TGTGCCAGCAGTGTTTTGCAAGAGACCCAGTACTTC. The genes are TRBV2 and TRBJ2-5, with unresolved D. The germline gives CDR1 SNHLY, CDR2 FYNNEI. The V and J ends lost 4 bases and 2 bases respectively, with 5 bases between them. This CDR3 spans 12 amino acids.